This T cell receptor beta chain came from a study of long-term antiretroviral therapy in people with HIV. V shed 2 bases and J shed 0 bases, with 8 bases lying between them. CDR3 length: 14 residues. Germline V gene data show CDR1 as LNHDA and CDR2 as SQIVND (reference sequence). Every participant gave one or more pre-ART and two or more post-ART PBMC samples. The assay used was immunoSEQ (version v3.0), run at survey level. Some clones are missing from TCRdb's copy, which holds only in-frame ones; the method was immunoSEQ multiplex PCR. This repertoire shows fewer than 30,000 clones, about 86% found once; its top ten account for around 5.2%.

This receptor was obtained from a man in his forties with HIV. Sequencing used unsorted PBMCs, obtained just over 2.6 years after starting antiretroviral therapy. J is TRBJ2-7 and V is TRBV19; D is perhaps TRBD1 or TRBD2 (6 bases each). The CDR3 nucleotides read TGTGCCAGTAGTATACGGGGGCACTCCTACGAGCAGTACTTC. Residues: CASSIRGHSYEQYF.